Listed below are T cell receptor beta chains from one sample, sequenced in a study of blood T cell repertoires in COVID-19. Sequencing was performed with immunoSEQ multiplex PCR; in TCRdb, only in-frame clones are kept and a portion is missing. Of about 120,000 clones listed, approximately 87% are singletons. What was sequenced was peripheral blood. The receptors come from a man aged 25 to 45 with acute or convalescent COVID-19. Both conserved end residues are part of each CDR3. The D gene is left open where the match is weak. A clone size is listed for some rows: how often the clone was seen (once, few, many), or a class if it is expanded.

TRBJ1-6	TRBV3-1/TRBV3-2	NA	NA	TGTGCCAGCAGCCAAGAGGGCAGCTACTGGGATTCACCCCTCCACTTT	CASSQEGSYWDSPLHF
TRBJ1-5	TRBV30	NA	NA	TGTGCCTGGAGTACGGCGGGTGGTCAGCCCCAGCATTTT	CAWSTAGGQPQHF
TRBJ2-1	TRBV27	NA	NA	TGTGCCAGCAGATTCCTCGGAGGGCTCTACAATGAGCAGTTCTTC	CASRFLGGLYNEQFF
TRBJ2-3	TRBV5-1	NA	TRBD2	TGCGCCAGCAGCGGGGGACTAGCCCTCACAGATACGCAGTATTTT	CASSGGLALTDTQYF
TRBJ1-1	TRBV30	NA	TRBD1	TGTGCCTGGAGTTCGACAGGGTATACCACTGAAGCTTTCTTT	CAWSSTGYTTEAFF
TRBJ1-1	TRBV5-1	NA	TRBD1	TGCGCCAGCAGCGATAGACAGGGGATGGACACTGAAGCTTTCTTT	CASSDRQGMDTEAFF
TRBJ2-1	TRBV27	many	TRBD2	TGTGCCAGCAGTCCACTAGCGGGAGGTAGCAGTGAGCAGTTCTTC	CASSPLAGGSSEQFF
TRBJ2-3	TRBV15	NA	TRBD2	TGTGCCACCAGCAGAGAAGCGGGAGGCACAGATACGCAGTATTTT	CATSREAGGTDTQYF
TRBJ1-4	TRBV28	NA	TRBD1	TGTGCCAGCAGAATGGCCGGACAGGGTAATGAAAAACTGTTTTTT	CASRMAGQGNEKLFF
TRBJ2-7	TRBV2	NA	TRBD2	TGTGCCAGCAGGCGGGTAGCGGGGGATTACGAGCAGTACTTC	CASRRVAGDYEQYF
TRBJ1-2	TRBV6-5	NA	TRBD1	TGTGCCAGCAGTTACGGGACAGGGGAATGGTATGGCTACACCTTC	CASSYGTGEWYGYTF
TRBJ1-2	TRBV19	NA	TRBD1	TGTGCCAGTTGGGACAGGATGGCCCGGGTTACGAACTATGGCTACACCTTC	CASWDRMARVTNYGYTF
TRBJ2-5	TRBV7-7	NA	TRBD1	TGTGCTAGCAGCTTAAATCCGGGACAGATCGAGACCCAGTACTTC	CASSLNPGQIETQYF
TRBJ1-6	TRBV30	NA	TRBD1	TGTGCCTGGAGTGTCGGGACAGGGGGATTTTCACCCCTCCACTTT	CAWSVGTGGFSPLHF
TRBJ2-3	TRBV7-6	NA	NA	TGTGCCAGCAGCCCGTGGACAGACACAGATACGCAGTATTTT	CASSPWTDTDTQYF
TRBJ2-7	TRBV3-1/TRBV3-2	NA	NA	TGTGCCAGCAGCCAAGCGACGGGGGTGTTAAGGGCGTACGAGCAGTACTTC	CASSQATGVLRAYEQYF
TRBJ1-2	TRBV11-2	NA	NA	TGTGCCAGCTCCCACCCCCCCTGGGACATCCGCCACAGCTATGGCTACACCTTC	CASSHPPWDIRHSYGYTF
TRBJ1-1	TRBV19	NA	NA	TGTGCCAGTAGTATCCGGGTCGACACTGAAGCTTTCTTT	CASSIRVDTEAFF
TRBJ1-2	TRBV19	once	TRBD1	TGTGCCAGTAGTATGCGGACAGGGTCTAACTATGGCTACACCTTC	CASSMRTGSNYGYTF
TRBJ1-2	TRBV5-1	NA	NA	TGCGCCAGCAGCTTCAACGGGGACTATGGCTACACCTTC	CASSFNGDYGYTF
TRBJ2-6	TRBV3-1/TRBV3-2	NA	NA	TGTGCCAGCAGCCTGCAGGGCTCTGGGGCCAACGTCCTGACTTTC	CASSLQGSGANVLTF
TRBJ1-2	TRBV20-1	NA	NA	TGCAGTGCTAGAGAGCGCGACTACACCTTC	CSARERDYTF
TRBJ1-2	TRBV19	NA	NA	TGTGCCAGTAGTATTAGCCGATTTCTGGCGTATGGCTACACCTTC	CASSISRFLAYGYTF
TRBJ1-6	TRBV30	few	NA	TGTGCCTGGGCCGGACAGATGAATTCACCCCTCCACTTT	CAWAGQMNSPLHF
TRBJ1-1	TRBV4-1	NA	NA	TGCGCCAGCAGCCAAGAGCAGGGGAACACTGAAGCTTTCTTT	CASSQEQGNTEAFF
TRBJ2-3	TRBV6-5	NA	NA	TGTGCCAGCAAAGGACTTTCCACAGATACGCAGTATTTT	CASKGLSTDTQYF
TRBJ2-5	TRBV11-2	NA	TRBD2	TGTGCCAGCAGCTTAGGGGCTAGTAGCGGGAGTAAAGGGACCCAGTACTTC	CASSLGASSGSKGTQYF
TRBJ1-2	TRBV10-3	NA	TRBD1	TGTGCCATCAGCAAGACAGGGGAGATCTACACCTTC	CAISKTGEIYTF
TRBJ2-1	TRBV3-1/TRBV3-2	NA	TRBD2	TGTGCCAGCAGCCAAGCTCTAGCGGGAGAAGCTGAGCAGTTCTTC	CASSQALAGEAEQFF
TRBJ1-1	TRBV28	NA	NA	TGTGCCAGCAGTGTACCGGACGGGACTTTCTTT	CASSVPDGTFF
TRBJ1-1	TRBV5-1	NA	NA	TGCGCCAGCAGCTTGGTAAGGGGTCCCACTGAAGCTTTCTTT	CASSLVRGPTEAFF
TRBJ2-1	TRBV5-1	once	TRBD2	TGCGCCAGCAGCCGGGGACTAGCGCCCAGCTCCTACAATGAGCAGTTCTTC	CASSRGLAPSSYNEQFF
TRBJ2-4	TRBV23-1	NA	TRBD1	TGCGCCAGCTCCCGGGACAGGCGCCCCCTTAAAAACATTCAGTACTTC	CASSRDRRPLKNIQYF
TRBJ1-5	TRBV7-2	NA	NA	TGTGCCAGCAGTCGGGGGGTCGGTCAGCCCCAGCATTTT	CASSRGVGQPQHF
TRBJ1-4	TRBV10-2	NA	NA	TGCGCCAGCAGTGCGGGGGAAGTGGATGAAAAACTGTTTTTT	CASSAGEVDEKLFF
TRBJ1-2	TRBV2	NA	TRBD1	TGTGCCAGCAGTGGACAGGGGAACTATGGCTACACCTTC	CASSGQGNYGYTF
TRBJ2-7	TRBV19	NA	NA	TGTGCCAGTAGTTCGGGCTCCTACGAGCAGTACTTC	CASSSGSYEQYF
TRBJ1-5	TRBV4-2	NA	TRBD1	TGTGCCAGCAGCCAGGAGCCCGGGACAGGGGGATATGGCAATCAGCCCCAGCATTTT	CASSQEPGTGGYGNQPQHF
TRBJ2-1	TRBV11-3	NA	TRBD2	TGTGCCAGCAGCTTAACTAGCGGGGCCTCCTACAATGAGCAGTTCTTC	CASSLTSGASYNEQFF
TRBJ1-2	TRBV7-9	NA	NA	TGTGCCGCCTGGACGGGATTCCGCTATGGCTACACCTTC	CAAWTGFRYGYTF
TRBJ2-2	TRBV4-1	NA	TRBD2	TGCGCCAGCAGCCACGACCCTAGCGGGGGGGACACCGGGGAGCTGTTTTTT	CASSHDPSGGDTGELFF
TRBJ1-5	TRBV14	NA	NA	TGTGCCAGCAGCCAAGCGTCGGGTCAGCCCCAGCATTTT	CASSQASGQPQHF
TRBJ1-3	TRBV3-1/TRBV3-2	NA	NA	TGTGCCAGCAGCCAAGATCCGGGGGGCTCTGGAAACACCATATATTTT	CASSQDPGGSGNTIYF
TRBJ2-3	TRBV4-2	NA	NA	TGTGCCAGCAGCCAAGCCCTAGCTGCAGATACGCAGTATTTT	CASSQALAADTQYF
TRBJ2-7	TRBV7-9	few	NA	TGTGCCAGCAGCTCCTACAGAACCTACGAGCAGTACTTC	CASSSYRTYEQYF
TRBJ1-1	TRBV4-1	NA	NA	TGCGCCAGCAGCCAAGATTCAGGAGGGCCGGCGACTGAAGCTTTCTTT	CASSQDSGGPATEAFF